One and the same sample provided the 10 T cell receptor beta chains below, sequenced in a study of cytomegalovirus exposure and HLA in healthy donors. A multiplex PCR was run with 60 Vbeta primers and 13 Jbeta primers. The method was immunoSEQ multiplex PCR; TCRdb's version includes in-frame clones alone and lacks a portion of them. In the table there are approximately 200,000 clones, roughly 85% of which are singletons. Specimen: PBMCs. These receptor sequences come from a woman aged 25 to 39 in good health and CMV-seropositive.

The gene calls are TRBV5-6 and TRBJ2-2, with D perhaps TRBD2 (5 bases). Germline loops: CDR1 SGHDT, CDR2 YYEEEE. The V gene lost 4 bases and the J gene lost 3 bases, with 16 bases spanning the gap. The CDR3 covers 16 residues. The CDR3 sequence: CASSQTTSSHTGELFF. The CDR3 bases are TGTGCCAGCAGCCAGACTACTAGTTCTCACACCGGGGAGCTGTTTTTT.

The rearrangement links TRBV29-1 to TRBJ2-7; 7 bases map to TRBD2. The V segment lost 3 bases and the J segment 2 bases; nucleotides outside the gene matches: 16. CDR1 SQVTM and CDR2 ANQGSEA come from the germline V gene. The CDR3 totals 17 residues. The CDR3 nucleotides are TGCAGCGTTGATTCCAGCGGGGAAAAATACGGGGCCTACGAGCAGTACTTC. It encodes CSVDSSGEKYGAYEQYF.

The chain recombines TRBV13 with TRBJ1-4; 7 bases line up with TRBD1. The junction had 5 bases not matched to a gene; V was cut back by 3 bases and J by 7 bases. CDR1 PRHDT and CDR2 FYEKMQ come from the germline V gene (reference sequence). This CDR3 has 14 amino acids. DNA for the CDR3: TGTGCCAGCAGCTTTTCCGGACAGGTTGAAAAACTGTTTTTT. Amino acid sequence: CASSFSGQVEKLFF.

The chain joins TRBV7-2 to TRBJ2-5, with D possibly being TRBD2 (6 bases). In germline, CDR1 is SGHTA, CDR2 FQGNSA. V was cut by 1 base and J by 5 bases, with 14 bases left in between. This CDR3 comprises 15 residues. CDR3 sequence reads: CASSLVGIGGETQYF. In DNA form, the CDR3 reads TGTGCCAGCAGCTTAGTGGGGATCGGAGGGGAGACCCAGTACTTC.

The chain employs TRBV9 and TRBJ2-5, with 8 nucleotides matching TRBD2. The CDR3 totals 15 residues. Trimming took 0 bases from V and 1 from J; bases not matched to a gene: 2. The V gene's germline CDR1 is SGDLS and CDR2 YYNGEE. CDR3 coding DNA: TGTGCCAGCAGCGTAGGGACTAGCTCCCAAGAGACCCAGTACTTC. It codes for CASSVGTSSQETQYF.

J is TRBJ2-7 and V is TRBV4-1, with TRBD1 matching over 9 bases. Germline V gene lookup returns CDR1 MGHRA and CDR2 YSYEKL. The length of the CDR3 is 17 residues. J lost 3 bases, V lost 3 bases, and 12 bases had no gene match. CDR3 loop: CASSHQDRGPLDYEQYF. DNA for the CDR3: TGCGCCAGCAGCCACCAGGACAGGGGCCCTCTAGACTACGAGCAGTACTTC.

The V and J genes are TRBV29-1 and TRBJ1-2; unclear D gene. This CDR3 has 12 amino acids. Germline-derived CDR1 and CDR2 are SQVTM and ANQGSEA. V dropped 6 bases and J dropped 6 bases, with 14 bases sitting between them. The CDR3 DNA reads TGCAGCGTCTCTCCGCCCGAGGATGGCTACACCTTC. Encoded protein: CSVSPPEDGYTF. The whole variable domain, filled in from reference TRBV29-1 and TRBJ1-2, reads SAVISQKPSRDICQRGTSLTIQCQVDSQVTMMFWYRQQPGQSLTLIATANQGSEATYESGFVIDKFPISRPNLTFSTLTVSNMSPEDSSIYLCSVSPPEDGYTFGSGTRLTVV.

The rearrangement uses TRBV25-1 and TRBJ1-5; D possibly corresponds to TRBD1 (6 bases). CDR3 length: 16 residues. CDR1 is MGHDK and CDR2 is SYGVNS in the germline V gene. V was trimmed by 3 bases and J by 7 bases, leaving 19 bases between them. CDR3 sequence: CASSERGGGAEQPQHF. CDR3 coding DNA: TGTGCCAGCAGTGAGAGGGGAGGGGGGGCGGAACAGCCCCAGCATTTT.

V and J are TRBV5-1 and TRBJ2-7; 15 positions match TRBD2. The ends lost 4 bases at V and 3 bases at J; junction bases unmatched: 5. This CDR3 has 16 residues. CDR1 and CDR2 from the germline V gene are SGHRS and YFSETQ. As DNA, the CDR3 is TGCGCCAGCAGCGGCGGGGGACTAGCGGGGGGCTACGAGCAGTACTTC. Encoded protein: CASSGGGLAGGYEQYF.

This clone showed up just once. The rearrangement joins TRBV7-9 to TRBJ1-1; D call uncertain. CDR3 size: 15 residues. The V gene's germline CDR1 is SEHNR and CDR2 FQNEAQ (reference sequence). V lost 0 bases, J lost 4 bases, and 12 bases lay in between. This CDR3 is CASSLAWSEGTEAFF. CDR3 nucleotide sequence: TGTGCCAGCAGCTTAGCCTGGTCTGAGGGCACTGAAGCTTTCTTT.